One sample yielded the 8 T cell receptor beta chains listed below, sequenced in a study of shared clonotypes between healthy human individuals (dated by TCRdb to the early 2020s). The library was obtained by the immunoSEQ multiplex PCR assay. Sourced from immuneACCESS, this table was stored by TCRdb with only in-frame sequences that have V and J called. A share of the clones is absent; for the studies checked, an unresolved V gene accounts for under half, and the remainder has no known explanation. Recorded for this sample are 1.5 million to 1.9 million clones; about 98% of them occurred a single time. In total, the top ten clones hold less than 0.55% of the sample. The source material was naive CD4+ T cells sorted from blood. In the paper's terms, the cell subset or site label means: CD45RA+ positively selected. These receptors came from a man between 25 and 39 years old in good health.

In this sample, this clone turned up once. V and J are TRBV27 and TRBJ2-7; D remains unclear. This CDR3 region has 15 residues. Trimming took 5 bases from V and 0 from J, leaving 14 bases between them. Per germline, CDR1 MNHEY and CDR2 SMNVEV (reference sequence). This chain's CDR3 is CASSPRPHSSYEQYF. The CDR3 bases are TGTGCCAGCAGTCCTCGCCCCCATAGCTCCTACGAGCAGTACTTC.

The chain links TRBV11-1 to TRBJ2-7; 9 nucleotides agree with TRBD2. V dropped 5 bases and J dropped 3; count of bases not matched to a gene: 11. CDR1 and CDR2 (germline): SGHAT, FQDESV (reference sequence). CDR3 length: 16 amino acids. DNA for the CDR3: TGTGCCAGCAGCCCAAGGGGGTCTAGCGGGAACTACGAGCAGTACTTC. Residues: CASSPRGSSGNYEQYF.

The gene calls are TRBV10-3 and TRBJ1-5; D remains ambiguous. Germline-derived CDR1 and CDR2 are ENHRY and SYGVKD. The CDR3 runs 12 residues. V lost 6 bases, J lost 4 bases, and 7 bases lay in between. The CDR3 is CAISPGNQPQHF. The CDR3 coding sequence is TGTGCCATCAGCCCGGGGAATCAGCCCCAGCATTTT.

DNA for the CDR3: TGTGCCAGCAGGGGGACTAACAATGAGCAGTTCTTC. Amino acid sequence: CASRGTNNEQFF. This chain links TRBV6-4 with TRBJ2-1; 7 nucleotides match TRBD2. Looked up from germline, CDR1 is MRHNA and CDR2 is SNTAGT. There are 12 residues in the CDR3. V was clipped by 6 bases and J by 5 bases; unmatched bases: 1.

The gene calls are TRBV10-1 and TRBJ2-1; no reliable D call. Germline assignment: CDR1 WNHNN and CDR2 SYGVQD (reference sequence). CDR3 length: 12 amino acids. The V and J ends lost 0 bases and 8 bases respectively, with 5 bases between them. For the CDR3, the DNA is TGCGCCAGCAGTGAGTCAATCGATGAGCAGTTCTTC. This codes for CASSESIDEQFF.

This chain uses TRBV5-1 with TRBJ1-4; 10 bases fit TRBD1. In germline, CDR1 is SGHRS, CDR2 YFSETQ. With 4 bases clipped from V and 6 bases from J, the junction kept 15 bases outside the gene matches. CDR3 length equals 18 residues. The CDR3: CASSVAGQGPGGDEKLFF. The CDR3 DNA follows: TGCGCCAGCAGCGTGGCGGGACAGGGGCCCGGGGGTGATGAAAAACTGTTTTTT.

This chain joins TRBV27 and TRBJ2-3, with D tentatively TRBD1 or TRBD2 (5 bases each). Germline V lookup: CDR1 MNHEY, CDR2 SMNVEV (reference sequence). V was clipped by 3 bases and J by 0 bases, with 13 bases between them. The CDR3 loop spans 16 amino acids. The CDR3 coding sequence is TGTGCCAGCAGTTTCCTCGACCGGGACAGCACAGATACGCAGTATTTT. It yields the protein CASSFLDRDSTDTQYF.

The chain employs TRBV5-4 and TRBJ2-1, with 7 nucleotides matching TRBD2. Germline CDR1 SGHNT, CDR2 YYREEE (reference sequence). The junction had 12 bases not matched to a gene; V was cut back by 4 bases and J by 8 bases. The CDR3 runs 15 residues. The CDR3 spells CASSDRSSGGDEQFF. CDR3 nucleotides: TGTGCCAGCAGCGACCGCTCTAGCGGAGGCGATGAGCAGTTCTTC.